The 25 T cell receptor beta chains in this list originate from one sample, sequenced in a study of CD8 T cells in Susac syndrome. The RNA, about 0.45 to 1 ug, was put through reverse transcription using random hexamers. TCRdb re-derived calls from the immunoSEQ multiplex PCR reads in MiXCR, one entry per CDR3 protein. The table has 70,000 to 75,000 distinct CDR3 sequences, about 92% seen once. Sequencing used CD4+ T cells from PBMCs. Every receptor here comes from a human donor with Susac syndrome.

The CDR3 sequence: CASSLEGGYGYTF. CDR3 bases: TGTGCCAGCAGCTTAGAGGGGGGATATGGCTACACCTTC. This rearrangement joins TRBV7-9 to TRBJ1-2; TRBD1 might be the D (6 bases). Germline assignment: CDR1 SEHNR and CDR2 FQNEAQ (reference sequence). The V end was cut by 1 base, the J end by 5 bases, with 8 bases between. CDR3 size: 13 residues.

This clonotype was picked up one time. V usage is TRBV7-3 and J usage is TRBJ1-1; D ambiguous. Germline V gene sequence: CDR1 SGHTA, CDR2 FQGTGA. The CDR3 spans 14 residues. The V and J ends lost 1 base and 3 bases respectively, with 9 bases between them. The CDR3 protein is CASSLRSEYTEAFF. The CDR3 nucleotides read TGTGCCAGCAGCTTAAGGTCGGAATACACTGAAGCTTTCTTT.

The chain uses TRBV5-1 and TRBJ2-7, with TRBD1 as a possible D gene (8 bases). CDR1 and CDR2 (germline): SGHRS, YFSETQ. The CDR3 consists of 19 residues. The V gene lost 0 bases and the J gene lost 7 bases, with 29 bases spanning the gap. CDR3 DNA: TGCGCCAGCAGCTTGGGACAGGGGAGGGAACCACTGAGCCGCGGAGAGCAGTACTTC. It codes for CASSLGQGREPLSRGEQYF.

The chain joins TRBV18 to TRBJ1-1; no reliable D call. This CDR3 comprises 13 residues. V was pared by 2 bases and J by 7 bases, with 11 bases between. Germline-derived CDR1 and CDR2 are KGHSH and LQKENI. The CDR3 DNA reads TGTGCCAGCTCACCAAAAGGCACGAATGAAGCTTTCTTT. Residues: CASSPKGTNEAFF.

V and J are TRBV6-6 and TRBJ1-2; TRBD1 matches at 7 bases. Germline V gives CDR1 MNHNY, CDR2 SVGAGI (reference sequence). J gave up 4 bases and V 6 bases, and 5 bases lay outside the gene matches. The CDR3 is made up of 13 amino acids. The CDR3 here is CASRSDRAYGYTF. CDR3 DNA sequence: TGTGCCAGCAGGTCCGACAGGGCCTATGGCTACACCTTC.

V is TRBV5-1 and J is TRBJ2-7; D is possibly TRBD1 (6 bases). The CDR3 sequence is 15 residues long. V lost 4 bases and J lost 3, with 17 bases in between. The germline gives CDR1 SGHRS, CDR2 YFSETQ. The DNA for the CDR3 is TGCGCCAGCAGCCCCTACAGACAGGTAGGCTACGAGCAGTACTTC. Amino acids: CASSPYRQVGYEQYF.

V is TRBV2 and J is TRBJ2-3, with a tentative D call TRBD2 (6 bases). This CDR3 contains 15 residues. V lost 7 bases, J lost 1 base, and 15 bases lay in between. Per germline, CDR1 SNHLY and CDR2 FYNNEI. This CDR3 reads CASTYSGGRTDTQYF. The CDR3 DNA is TGTGCCAGCACGTACTCCGGAGGGCGCACAGATACGCAGTATTTT.

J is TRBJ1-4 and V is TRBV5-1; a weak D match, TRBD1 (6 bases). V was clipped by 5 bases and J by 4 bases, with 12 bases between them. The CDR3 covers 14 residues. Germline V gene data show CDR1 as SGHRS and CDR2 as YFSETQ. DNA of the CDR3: TGCGCCAGCAGTTCTCAGGGGAATAATGAAAAACTGTTTTTT. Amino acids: CASSSQGNNEKLFF.

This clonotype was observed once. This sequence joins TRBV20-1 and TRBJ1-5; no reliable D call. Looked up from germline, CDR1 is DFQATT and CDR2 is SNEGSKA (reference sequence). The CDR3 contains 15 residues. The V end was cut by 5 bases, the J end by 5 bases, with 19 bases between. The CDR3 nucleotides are TGCAGTGCTGTGAGAGGGTCCGCCAAGCATCAGCCCCAGCATTTT. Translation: CSAVRGSAKHQPQHF.

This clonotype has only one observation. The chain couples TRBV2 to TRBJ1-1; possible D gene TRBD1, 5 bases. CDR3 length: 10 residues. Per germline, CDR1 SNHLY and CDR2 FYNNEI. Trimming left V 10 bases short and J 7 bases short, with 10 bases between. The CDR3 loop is CANGDGEAFF. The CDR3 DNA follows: TGTGCCAACGGGGACGGTGAAGCTTTCTTT.

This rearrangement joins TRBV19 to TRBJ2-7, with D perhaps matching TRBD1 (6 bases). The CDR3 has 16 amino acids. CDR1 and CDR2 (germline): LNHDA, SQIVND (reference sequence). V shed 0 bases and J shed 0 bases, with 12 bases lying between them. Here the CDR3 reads CASSIDRVGGSYEQYF. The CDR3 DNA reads TGTGCCAGTAGTATAGATCGAGTAGGGGGCTCCTACGAGCAGTACTTC.

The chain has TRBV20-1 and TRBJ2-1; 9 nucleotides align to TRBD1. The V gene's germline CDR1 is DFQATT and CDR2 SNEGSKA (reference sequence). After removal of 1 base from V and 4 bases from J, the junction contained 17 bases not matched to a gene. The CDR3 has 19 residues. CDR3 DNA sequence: TGCAGTGCTAGAGTTTCGCCGGGACAGGGTTTCTTCAATTACAATGAGCAGTTCTTC. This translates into CSARVSPGQGFFNYNEQFF.

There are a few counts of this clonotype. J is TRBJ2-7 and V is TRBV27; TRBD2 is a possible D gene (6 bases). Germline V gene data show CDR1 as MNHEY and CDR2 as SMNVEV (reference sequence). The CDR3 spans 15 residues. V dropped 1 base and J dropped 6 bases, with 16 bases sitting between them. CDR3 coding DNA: TGTGCCAGCAGTTTATTGGGCGGGGTGGGGGTCGAGCAGTACTTC. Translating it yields CASSLLGGVGVEQYF.

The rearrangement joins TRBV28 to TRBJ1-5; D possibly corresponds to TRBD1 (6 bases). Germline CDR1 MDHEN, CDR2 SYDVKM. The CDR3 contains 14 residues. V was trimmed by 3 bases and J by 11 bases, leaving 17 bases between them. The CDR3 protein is CASSFGTLARAQHF. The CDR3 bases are TGTGCCAGCAGTTTCGGGACACTAGCTCGAGCCCAGCATTTT.

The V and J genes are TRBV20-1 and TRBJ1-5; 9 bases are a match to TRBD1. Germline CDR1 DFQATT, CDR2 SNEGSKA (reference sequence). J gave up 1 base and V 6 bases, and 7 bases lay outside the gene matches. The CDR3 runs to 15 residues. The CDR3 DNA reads TGCAGTGCAGTCACAGGGGGCAGAAGCAATCAGCCCCAGCATTTT. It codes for CSAVTGGRSNQPQHF.

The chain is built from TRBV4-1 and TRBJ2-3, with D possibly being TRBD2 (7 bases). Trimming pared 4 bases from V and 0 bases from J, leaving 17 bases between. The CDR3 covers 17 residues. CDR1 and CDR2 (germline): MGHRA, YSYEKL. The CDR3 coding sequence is TGCGCCAGCAGCCTCCCTCCGGGGGGCCTAAGCACAGATACGCAGTATTTT. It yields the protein CASSLPPGGLSTDTQYF.

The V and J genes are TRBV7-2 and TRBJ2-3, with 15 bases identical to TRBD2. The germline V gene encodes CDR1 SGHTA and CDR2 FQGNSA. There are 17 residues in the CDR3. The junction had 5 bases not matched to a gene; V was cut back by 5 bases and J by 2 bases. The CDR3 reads CASSGRTSGGATDTQYF. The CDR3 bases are TGTGCCAGCAGCGGCAGGACTAGCGGGGGGGCCACAGATACGCAGTATTTT.

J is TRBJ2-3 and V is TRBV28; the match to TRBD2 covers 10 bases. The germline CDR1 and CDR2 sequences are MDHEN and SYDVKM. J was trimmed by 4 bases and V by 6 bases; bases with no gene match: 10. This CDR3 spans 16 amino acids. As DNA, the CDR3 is TGTGCCAGCAGGGGCCTAGCGGGGGCCGGGGCAGATACGCAGTATTTT. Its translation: CASRGLAGAGADTQYF.

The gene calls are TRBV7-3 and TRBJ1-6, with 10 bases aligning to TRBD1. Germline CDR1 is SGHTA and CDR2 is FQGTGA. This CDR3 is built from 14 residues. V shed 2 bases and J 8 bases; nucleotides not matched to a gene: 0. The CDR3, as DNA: TGTGCCAGCAGCTTAGGACAGGGGGATTCACCCCTCCACTTT. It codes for CASSLGQGDSPLHF.

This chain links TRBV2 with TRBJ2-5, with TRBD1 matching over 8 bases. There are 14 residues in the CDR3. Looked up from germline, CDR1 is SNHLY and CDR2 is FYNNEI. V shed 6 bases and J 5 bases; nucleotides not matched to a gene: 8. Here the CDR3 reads CASRREQGVETQYF. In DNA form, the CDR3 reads TGTGCCAGCAGGAGGGAACAGGGGGTGGAGACCCAGTACTTC.

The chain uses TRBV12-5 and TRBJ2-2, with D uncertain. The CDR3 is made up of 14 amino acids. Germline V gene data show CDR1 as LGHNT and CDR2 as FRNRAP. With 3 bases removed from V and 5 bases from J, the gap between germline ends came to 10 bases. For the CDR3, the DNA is TGTGCTAGTGGTTTCCTCGAAAGGACCGGGGAGCTGTTTTTT. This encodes CASGFLERTGELFF.

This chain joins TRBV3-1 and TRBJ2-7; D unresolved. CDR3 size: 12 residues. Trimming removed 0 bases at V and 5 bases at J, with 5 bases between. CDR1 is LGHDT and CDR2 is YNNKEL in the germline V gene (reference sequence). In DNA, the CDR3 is TGTGCCAGCAGCCAAGAATTCCACGAGCAGTACTTC. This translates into CASSQEFHEQYF.

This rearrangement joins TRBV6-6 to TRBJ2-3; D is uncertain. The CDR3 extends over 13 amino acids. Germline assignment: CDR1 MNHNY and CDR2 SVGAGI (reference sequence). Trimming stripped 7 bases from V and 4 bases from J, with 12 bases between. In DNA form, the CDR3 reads TGTGCCAGCATACCGTTAGTTGCAGATACGCAGTATTTT. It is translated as CASIPLVADTQYF.

Here the CDR3 reads CSVSRTGKNYGYTF. CDR3 sequence (DNA): TGCAGCGTTTCACGGACAGGGAAGAACTATGGCTACACCTTC. The chain combines TRBV29-1 with TRBJ1-2; 8 bases are shared with TRBD1. The CDR3 is 14 residues long. V trimming: 5 bases; J trimming: 2 bases; junction bases outside the gene matches: 7. The germline V gene encodes CDR1 SQVTM and CDR2 ANQGSEA. The variable domain in full, completed from reference TRBV29-1 and TRBJ1-2, reads SAVISQKPSRDICQRGTSLTIQCQVDSQVTMMFWYRQQPGQSLTLIATANQGSEATYESGFVIDKFPISRPNLTFSTLTVSNMSPEDSSIYLCSVSRTGKNYGYTFGSGTRLTVV.

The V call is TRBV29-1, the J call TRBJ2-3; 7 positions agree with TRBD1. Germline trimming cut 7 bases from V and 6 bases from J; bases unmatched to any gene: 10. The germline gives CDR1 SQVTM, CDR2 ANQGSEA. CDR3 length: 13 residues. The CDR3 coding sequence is TGCAGCGCTCGACAGGGATTGTCGGATACGCAGTATTTT. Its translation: CSARQGLSDTQYF.